This T cell receptor (beta chain) was recovered during a study of beta chain features in type 1 diabetes. Study-level points and caveats: Naive, central memory and Treg TCRB repertoires appeared more alike in patients than in healthy donors.

Sorting of CD4+ naive, central memory, regulatory and stem cell-like memory cells was performed via CD45RO/CCR7/CD25/CD127/CD95/CD27. Purity above 95% was achieved in all sorted populations. The entirety of the isolated RNA underwent reverse transcription, so expressed TCRB transcripts were sequenced. Clones were read by immunoSEQ multiplex PCR, and TCRdb kept only the in-frame ones, dropping some. There are under 400,000 clones in the sample; about 12% occur only once, and roughly 0.017% lies in the top ten. Notes on this clone: As yet, its antigen is unknown.

Germline V gene data show CDR1 as LNHDA and CDR2 as SQIVND (reference sequence). Trimming shortened V by 3 bases and J by 4 bases, and 12 bases separated the two germline ends. The CDR3 consists of 14 residues. Sequences were obtained from naive CD4+ T cells from blood. This TCR derives from a man aged 18 to 30 in good health. This rearrangement joins TRBV19 to TRBJ1-1; D unclear. The CDR3 region is CASSIHRDGTEAFF. The CDR3 DNA reads as TGTGCCAGTAGTATTCATCGGGATGGCACTGAAGCTTTCTTT.